This TCR beta chain was recorded in a study of spatial heterogeneity in lung cancer. Study-level findings and limits: The appearance of ubiquitous expanded tumor TCRs in blood was greater at resection than follow-up.

Unique molecular identifiers, one per molecule, were present on every TCR cDNA molecule. One entry per CDR3 protein, called by TCRdb with MiXCR from the 5' RACE reads. This repertoire shows roughly 40,000 distinct CDR3 sequences, about 6.8% found once; its top ten account for about two fifths. Time point reported: sample taken at primary tumor resection. Whole RNA, which was extracted from tumor, nontumor lung tissue or frozen PBMC, was sequenced without any cell sorting. This clonotype was seen ten or more times. Its antigen is as yet unknown. The CDR3 contains 16 residues. Germline V gene lookup returns CDR1 SGHRS and CDR2 YFSETQ. V lost 0 bases and J lost 2, with 14 bases in between.

The chain joins TRBV5-1 to TRBJ1-2; D uncertain. The source is a female donor with early-stage non-small cell lung cancer. The source material was PBMCs, sampled at surgery. The CDR3 reads CASSLVGHDENYGYTF. DNA of the CDR3: TGCGCCAGCAGCTTGGTGGGCCACGATGAGAACTATGGCTACACCTTC.